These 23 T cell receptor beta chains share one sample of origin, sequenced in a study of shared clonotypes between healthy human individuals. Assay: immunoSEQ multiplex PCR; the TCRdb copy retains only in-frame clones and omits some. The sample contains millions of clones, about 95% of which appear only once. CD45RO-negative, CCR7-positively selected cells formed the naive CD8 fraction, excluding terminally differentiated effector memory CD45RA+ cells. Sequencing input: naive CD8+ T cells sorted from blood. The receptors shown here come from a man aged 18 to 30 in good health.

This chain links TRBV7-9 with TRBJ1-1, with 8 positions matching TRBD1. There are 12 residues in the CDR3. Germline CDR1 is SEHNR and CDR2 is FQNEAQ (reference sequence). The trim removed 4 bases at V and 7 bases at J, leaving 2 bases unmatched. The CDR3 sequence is CASSYGTGEAFF. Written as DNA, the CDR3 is TGTGCCAGCAGCTACGGGACAGGTGAAGCTTTCTTT.

CDR3 residues: CASSIVRGQETQYF. As DNA, the CDR3 is TGTGCCAGTAGTATAGTAAGGGGCCAAGAGACCCAGTACTTC. J is TRBJ2-5 and V is TRBV19; a possible D gene is TRBD1 (5 bases). The CDR3 consists of 14 residues. Per germline, CDR1 LNHDA and CDR2 SQIVND (reference sequence). Trimming stripped 1 base from V and 1 base from J, with 7 bases between.

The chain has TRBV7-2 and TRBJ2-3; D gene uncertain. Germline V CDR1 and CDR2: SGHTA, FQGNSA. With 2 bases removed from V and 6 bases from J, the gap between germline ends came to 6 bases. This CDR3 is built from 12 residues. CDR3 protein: CASSLLGDTQYF. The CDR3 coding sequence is TGTGCCAGCAGCTTATTGGGGGATACGCAGTATTTT.

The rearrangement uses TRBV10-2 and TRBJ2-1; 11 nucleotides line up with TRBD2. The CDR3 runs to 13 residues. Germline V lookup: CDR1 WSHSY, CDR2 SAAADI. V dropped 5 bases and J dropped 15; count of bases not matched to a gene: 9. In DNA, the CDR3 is TGCGCCAGCAGTCCTATTAGCGGGGGGGCCCTGTTCTTC. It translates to CASSPISGGALFF.

The CDR3: CASSAGDTSTNEKLFF. CDR3 coding DNA: TGTGCCAGCAGCGCCGGGGACACCTCAACTAATGAAAAACTGTTTTTT. This chain joins TRBV9 and TRBJ1-4, with a tentative D call TRBD1 (6 bases). CDR1 and CDR2 from the germline V gene are SGDLS and YYNGEE. This CDR3 has 16 residues. Trimming took 3 bases from V and 0 from J, leaving 12 bases between them.

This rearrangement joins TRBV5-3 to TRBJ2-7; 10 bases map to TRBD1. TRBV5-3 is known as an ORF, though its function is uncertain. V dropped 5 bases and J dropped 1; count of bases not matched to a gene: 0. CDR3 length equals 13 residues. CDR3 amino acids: CARRGQGSYEQYF. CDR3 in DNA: TGTGCCAGAAGGGGACAGGGGTCCTACGAGCAGTACTTC.

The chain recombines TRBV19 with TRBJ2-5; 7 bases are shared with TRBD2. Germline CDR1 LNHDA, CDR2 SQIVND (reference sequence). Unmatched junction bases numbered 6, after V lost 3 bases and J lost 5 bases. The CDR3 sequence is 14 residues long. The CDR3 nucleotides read TGTGCCAGTAGTATCGGGGGAGGGCTCGAGACCCAGTACTTC. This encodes CASSIGGGLETQYF.

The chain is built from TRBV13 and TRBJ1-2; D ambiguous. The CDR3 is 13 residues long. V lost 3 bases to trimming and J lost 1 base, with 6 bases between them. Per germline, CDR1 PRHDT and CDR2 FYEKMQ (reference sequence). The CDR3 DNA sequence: TGTGCCAGCAGCTTGTCTAGTAACTATGGCTACACCTTC. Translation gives CASSLSSNYGYTF.

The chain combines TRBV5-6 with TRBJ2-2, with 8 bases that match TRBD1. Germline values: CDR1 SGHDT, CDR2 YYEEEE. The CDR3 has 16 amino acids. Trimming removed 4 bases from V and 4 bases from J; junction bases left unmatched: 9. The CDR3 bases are TGTGCCAGCAGCCCAATGACAGGGGCCCTCACCGGGGAGCTGTTTTTT. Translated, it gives CASSPMTGALTGELFF.

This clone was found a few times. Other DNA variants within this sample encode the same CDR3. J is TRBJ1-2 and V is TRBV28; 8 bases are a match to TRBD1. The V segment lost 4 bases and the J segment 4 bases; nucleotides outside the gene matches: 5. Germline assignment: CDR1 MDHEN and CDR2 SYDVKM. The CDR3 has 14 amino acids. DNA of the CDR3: TGTGCCAGCAGTTCTGGACAGGGCGGCTATGGCTACACCTTC. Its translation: CASSSGQGGYGYTF.

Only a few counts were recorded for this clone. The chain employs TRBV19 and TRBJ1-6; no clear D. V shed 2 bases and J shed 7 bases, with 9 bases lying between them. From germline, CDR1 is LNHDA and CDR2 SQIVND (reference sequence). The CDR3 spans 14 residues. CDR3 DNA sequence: TGTGCCAGTAGTATAAACCCCTCAAATTCACCCCTCCACTTT. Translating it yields CASSINPSNSPLHF.

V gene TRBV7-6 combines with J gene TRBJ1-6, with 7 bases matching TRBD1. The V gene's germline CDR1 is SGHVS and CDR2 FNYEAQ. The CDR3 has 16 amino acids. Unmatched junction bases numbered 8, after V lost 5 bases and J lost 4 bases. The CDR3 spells CASSPGQSLYNSPLHF. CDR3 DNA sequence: TGTGCCAGCAGCCCGGGACAGAGCTTGTATAATTCACCCCTCCACTTT.

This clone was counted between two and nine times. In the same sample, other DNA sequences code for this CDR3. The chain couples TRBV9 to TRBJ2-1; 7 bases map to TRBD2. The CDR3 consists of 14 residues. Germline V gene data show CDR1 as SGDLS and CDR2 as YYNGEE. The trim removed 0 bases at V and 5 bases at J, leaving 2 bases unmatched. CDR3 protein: CASSVGLADNEQFF. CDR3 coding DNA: TGTGCCAGCAGCGTAGGGCTAGCGGACAATGAGCAGTTCTTC.

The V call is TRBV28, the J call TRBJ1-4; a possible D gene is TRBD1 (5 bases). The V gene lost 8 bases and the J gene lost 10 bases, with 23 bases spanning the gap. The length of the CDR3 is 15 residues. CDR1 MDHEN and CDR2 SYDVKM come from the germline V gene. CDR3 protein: CASLSWAGQVGKLFF. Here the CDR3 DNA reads TGTGCCAGCCTCTCTTGGGCGGGGCAAGTAGGAAAACTGTTTTTT.

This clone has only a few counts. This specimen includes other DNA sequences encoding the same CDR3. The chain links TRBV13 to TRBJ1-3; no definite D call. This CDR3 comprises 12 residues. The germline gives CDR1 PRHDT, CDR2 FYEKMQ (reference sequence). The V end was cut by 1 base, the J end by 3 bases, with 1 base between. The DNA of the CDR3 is TGTGCCAGCAGCTTAGTTGGAAACACCATATATTTT. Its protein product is CASSLVGNTIYF. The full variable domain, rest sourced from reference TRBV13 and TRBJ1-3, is AAGVIQSPRHLIKEKRETATLKCYPIPRHDTVYWYQQGPGQDPQFLISFYEKMQSDKGSIPDRFSAQQFSDYHSELNMSSLELGDSALYFCASSLVGNTIYFGEGSWLTVV.

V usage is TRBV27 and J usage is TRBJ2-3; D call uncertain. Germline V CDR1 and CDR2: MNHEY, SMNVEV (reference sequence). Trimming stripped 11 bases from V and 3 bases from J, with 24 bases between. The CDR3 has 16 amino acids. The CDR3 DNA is TGTGCCCACACTCCCGGAGTTAAGCCCTTTACAGATACGCAGTATTTT. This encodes CAHTPGVKPFTDTQYF.

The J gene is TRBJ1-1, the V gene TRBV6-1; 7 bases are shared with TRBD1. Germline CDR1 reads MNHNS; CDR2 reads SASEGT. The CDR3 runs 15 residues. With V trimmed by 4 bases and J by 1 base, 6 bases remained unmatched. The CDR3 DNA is TGTGCCAGCAGTGGAGGGGGACAGTGGAACACTGAAGCTTTCTTT. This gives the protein CASSGGGQWNTEAFF.

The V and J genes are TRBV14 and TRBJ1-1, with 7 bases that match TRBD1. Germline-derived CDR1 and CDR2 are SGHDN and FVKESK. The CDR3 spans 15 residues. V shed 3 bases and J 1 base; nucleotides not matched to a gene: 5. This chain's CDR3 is CASSHDREENTEAFF. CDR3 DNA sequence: TGTGCCAGCAGCCACGACAGGGAGGAGAACACTGAAGCTTTCTTT.

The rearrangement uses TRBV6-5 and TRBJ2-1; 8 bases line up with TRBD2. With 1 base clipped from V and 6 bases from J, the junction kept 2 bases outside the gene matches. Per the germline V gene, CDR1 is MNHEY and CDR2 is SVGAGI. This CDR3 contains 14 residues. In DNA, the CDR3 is TGTGCCAGCAGTTACTTCGGGGGGGCCAATGAGCAGTTCTTC. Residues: CASSYFGGANEQFF.

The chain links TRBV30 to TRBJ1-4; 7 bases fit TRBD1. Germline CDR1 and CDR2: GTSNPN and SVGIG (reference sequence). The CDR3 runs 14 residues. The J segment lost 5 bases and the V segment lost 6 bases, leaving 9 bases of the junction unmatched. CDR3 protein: CACPRQGGNEKLFF. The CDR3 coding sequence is TGTGCCTGCCCCCGACAGGGAGGGAATGAAAAACTGTTTTTT. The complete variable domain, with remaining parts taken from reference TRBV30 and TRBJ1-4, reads SQTIHQWPATLVQPVGSPLSLECTVEGTSNPNLYWYRQAAGRGLQLLFYSVGIGQISSEVPQNLSASRPQDRQFILSSKKLLLSDSGFYLCACPRQGGNEKLFFGSGTQLSVL.

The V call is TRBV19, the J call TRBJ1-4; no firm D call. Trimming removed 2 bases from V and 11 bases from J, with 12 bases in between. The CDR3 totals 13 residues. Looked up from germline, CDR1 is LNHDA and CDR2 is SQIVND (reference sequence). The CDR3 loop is CASSIPLGDKLFF. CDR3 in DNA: TGTGCCAGTAGTATACCTCTCGGGGATAAACTGTTTTTT.

The CDR3: CASSPGVQETQYF. CDR3 nucleotides: TGTGCCAGCTCACCAGGGGTACAAGAGACCCAGTACTTC. The V and J genes are TRBV18 and TRBJ2-5; D is unclear. The germline V gene has CDR1 KGHSH and CDR2 LQKENI. The CDR3 covers 13 residues. Trimming pared 2 bases from V and 2 bases from J, leaving 6 bases between.

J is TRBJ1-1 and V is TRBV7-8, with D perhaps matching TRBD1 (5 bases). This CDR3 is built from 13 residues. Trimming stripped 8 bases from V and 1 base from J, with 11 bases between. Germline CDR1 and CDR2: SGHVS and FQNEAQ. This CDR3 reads CASGAASNTEAFF. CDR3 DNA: TGTGCCAGCGGGGCCGCATCGAACACTGAAGCTTTCTTT.